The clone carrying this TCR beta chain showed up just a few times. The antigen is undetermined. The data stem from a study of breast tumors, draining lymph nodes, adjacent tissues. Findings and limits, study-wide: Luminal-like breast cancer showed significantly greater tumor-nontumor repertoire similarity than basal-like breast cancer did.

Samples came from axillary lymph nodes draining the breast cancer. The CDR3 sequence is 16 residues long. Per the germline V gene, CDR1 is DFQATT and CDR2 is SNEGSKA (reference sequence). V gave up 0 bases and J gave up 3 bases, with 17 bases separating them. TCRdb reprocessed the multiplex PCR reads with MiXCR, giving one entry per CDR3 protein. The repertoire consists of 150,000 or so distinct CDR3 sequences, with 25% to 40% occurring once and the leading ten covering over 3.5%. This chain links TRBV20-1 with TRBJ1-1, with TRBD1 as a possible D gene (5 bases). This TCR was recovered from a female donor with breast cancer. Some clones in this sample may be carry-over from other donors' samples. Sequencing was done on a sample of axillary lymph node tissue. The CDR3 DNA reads TGCAGTGCTAGAGATTTGAGGGCCTGGGGCGACACTGAAGCTTTCTTT. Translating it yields CSARDLRAWGDTEAFF.